This T cell receptor (beta chain) originates from a study of long-term antiretroviral therapy in people with HIV. Study-wide context: A decade or so separates the oldest specimens from the later 2015 immediate-ART recommendation. Notes on the study in general: Controls showed broader CDR3 length ranges than did the HIV repertoires.

For this clone: Its antigen is not identified.

With survey level as its setting, the immunoSEQ assay was v3.0. Assay used: immunoSEQ multiplex PCR; TCRdb lists only in-frame clones, some missing. Altogether 8,500 to 9,500 clones are present, roughly 80% being singletons, with the ten largest covering around 14%. At least one PBMC sample before ART and at least two after were required. Everyone in the study who had HIV was treated in the United States. V was clipped by 5 bases and J by 4 bases, with 21 bases between them. Germline V gene data show CDR1 as SNHLY and CDR2 as FYNNEI. This CDR3 is built from 16 residues. V is TRBV2 and J is TRBJ2-7, with D possibly matching TRBD2 (5 bases). This clonotype originated in a man younger than 40 with HIV. The source material was unsorted PBMCs, sampled 0.4 years before starting antiretroviral therapy. The CDR3 coding sequence is TGTGCCAGCAGTTTCAACGTCGCGGGTTCCCGTTACGAGCAGTACTTC. Amino acid sequence: CASSFNVAGSRYEQYF. Complete variable domain (other parts from reference TRBV2 and TRBJ2-7): EPEVTQTPSHQVTQMGQEVILRCVPISNHLYFYWYRQILGQKVEFLVSFYNNEISEKSEIFDDQFSVERPDGSNFTLKIRSTKLEDSAMYFCASSFNVAGSRYEQYFGPGTRLTVT.